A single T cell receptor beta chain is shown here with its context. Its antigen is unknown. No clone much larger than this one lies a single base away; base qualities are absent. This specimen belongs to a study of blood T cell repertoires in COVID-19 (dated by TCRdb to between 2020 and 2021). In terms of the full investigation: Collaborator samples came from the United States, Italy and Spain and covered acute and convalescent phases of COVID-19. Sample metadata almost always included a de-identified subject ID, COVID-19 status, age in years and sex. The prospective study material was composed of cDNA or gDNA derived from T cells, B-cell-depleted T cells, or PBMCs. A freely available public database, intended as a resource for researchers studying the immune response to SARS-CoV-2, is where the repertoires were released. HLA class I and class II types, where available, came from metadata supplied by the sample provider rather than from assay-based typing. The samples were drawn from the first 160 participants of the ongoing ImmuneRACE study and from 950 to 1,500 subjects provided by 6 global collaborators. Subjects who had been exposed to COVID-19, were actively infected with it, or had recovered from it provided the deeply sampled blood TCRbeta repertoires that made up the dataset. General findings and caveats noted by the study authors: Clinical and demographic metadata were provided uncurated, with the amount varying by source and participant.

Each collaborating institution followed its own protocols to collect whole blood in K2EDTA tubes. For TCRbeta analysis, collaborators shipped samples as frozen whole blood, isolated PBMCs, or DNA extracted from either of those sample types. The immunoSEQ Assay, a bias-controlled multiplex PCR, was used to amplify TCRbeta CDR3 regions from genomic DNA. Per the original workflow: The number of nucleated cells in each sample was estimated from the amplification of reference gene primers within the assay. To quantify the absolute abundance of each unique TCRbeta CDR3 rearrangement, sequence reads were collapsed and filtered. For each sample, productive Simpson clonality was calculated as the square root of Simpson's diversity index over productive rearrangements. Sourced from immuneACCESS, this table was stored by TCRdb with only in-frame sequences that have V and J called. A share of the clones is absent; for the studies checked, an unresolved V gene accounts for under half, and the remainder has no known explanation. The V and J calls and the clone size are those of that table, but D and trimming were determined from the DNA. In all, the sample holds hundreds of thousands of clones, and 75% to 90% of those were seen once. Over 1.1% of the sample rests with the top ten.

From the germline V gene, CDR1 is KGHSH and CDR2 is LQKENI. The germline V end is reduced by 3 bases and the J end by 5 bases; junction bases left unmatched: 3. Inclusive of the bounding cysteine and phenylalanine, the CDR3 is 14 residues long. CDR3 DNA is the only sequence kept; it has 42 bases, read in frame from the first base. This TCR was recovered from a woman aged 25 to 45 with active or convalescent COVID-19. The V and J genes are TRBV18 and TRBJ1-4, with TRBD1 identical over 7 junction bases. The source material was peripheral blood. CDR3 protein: CASSPPGQNEKLFF. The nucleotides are TGTGCCAGCTCACCCCCGGGACAGAATGAAAAACTGTTTTTT. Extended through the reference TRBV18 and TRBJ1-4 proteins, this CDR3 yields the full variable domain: NAGVMQNPRHLVRRRGQEARLRCSPMKGHSHVYWYRQLPEEGLKFMVYLQKENIIDESGMPKERFSAEFPKEGPSILRIQQVVRGDSAAYFCASSPPGQNEKLFFGSGTQLSVL.